This T cell receptor beta chain was captured in a study of T cell responses to AZD1222 COVID-19 vaccine. The CDR3 is made up of 13 amino acids. From germline, CDR1 is MNHEY and CDR2 SVGEGT. V was clipped by 0 bases and J by 4 bases, with 5 bases between them. With respect to this clone: Its antigen is undetermined.

Clones were read by immunoSEQ multiplex PCR, and TCRdb kept only the in-frame ones, dropping some. The top ten hold roughly 4.9% of the sample, which has approximately 68,000 clones, about 88% seen once. General observations from the study: The breadth and depth of Spike-specific TCRs increased once two AZD1222 doses had been given. Mostly white British, mostly female donors; authors suggested clonal diversity may be underestimated. Within unmutated variant regions lay the reported targets of nearly half of spike-specific TCRs. Without day 14 samples, only post-peak T cell repertoires were studied.

The rearrangement joins TRBV6-2 or TRBV6-3 to TRBJ2-3, with D perhaps being TRBD1 or TRBD2 (5 bases each). The clonotype originates from an adult who received the MenACWY meningococcal vaccine as a control. Sample: peripheral blood, taken 28 days after the second dose of the MenACWY control vaccine. CDR3 sequence (DNA): TGTGCCAGCAGTTACTCGGGGGCAGATACGCAGTATTTT. It yields the protein CASSYSGADTQYF.